A single sample is the source of the 32 T cell receptor beta chains below, sequenced in a study of regulatory T cells in long-lasting Graves disease. In building TCR beta libraries, iRepertoire HTBI primers were used together with Arm-PCR of CDR3 regions. TCRdb reprocessed the multiplex PCR reads with MiXCR, giving one entry per CDR3 protein. The sample records about 520,000 distinct CDR3 sequences, around 11% being singletons. Time point meaning: newly diagnosed GD, antithyroid drugs for less than 3 months. Scientists built the TCR library using RNA that was extracted from PBMCs. The same sample was also used in a study of T cells in Graves' hyperthyroidism and ophthalmopathy.

The sequencing here drew on peripheral blood mononuclear cells (PBMCs), taken at new diagnosis, from a patient treated with antithyroid drugs. The receptor set was obtained from a young woman with Graves disease.

This chain connects TRBV5-6 to TRBJ2-6, with TRBD1 matching 12 bases. This CDR3 comprises 17 residues. Germline assignment: CDR1 SGHDT and CDR2 YYEEEE. The V gene end was trimmed by 4 bases and the J gene end by 4 bases; junction bases not matched to a gene: 6. CDR3 sequence reads: CASSPGTGGSGANVLTF. The CDR3 DNA sequence: TGTGCCAGCAGCCCTGGGACAGGGGGCTCCGGGGCCAACGTCCTGACTTTC.

This clonotype was picked up a small number of times. The chain recombines TRBV20-1 with TRBJ2-2; 7 positions match TRBD2. V lost 2 bases and J lost 4; bases outside the gene matches: 1. Germline values: CDR1 DFQATT, CDR2 SNEGSKA (reference sequence). CDR3 length: 13 amino acids. This CDR3 is CSARRTSTGELFF. Here the CDR3 DNA reads TGCAGTGCTAGAAGGACTAGCACCGGGGAGCTGTTTTTT.

The rearrangement joins TRBV6-1 to TRBJ1-6, with 7 bases aligning to TRBD1. The V gene's germline CDR1 is MNHNS and CDR2 SASEGT. The CDR3 covers 17 residues. With V trimmed by 6 bases and J by 7 bases, 15 bases remained unmatched. CDR3 in amino acids: CASSLVVLKGANSPLHF. The CDR3 nucleotides are TGTGCCAGCAGCTTAGTCGTCCTTAAGGGGGCCAATTCACCCCTCCACTTT.

For this clonotype: The junction departs from germline at one end; a sequencing error may be responsible. V is TRBV30 and J is TRBJ2-3, with TRBD2 as a possible D gene (5 bases). The CDR3 sequence is 14 residues long. CDR1 GTSNPN and CDR2 SVGIG come from the germline V gene (reference sequence). CDR3 sequence reads: CASEGAPGTDAQYF. As DNA, the CDR3 is TGTGCCTCTGAGGGTGCCCCCGGCACAGATGCGCAGTATTTT. Drawing the rest from reference TRBV30 and TRBJ2-3, the complete variable domain is SQTIHQWPATLVQPVGSPLSLECTVEGTSNPNLYWYRQAAGRGLQLLFYSVGIGQISSEVPQNLSASRPQDRQFILSSKKLLLSDSGFYLCASEGAPGTDAQYFGPGTRLTVL.

This clonotype was seen only once. This chain joins TRBV27 and TRBJ1-6; tentatively, D is TRBD1 (6 bases). CDR1 and CDR2 (germline): MNHEY, SMNVEV (reference sequence). This CDR3 spans 16 amino acids. Trimming pared 2 bases from V and 4 bases from J, leaving 12 bases between. As DNA, the CDR3 is TGTGCCAGCAGTTTAAGTCTCACAGGGTATAATTCACCCCTCCACTTT. It yields the protein CASSLSLTGYNSPLHF.

As to this clonotype: Since a much larger clone is just one base distant, this may be a read error. For the CDR3, the DNA is TGTGCCAGCAGTTCCCCGGGGAGGGATGGCCAAGAGACCCGGTACTTC. Its protein is CASSSPGRDGQETRYF. The chain couples TRBV12-3 or TRBV12-4 to TRBJ2-5; 7 bases line up with TRBD2. This CDR3 contains 16 residues.

This clonotype was detected many times. The V call is TRBV11-2, the J call TRBJ2-7; TRBD2 matches 11 bases. The CDR3 runs 20 residues. Germline assignment: CDR1 SGHAT and CDR2 FQNNGV. J lost 7 bases, V lost 5 bases, and 25 bases had no gene match. The CDR3: CASSPTPGLAGSLRRIEQYF. CDR3 nucleotide sequence: TGTGCCAGCAGCCCCACCCCCGGACTAGCGGGTAGTTTAAGAAGAATTGAGCAGTACTTC. Filled out from reference TRBV11-2 and TRBJ2-7, the complete variable domain reads EAGVAQSPRYKIIEKRQSVAFWCNPISGHATLYWYQQILGQGPKLLIQFQNNGVVDDSQLPKDRFSAERLKGVDSTLKIQPAKLEDSAVYLCASSPTPGLAGSLRRIEQYFGPGTRLTVT.

This clonotype was counted ten times or more. The rearrangement joins TRBV14 to TRBJ1-5; D unresolved. CDR3 size: 13 residues. CDR1 SGHDN and CDR2 FVKESK come from the germline V gene. With 3 bases removed from V and 6 bases from J, the gap between germline ends came to 9 bases. For the CDR3, the DNA is TGTGCCAGCAGCCAGGGTTGGGGTCAGCCCCAGCATTTT. Amino acids: CASSQGWGQPQHF.

The chain links TRBV6-2 or TRBV6-3 to TRBJ2-2; D is possibly TRBD2 (5 bases). Trimming left V 3 bases short and J 3 bases short, with 11 bases between. The CDR3 contains 15 residues. The germline V gene encodes CDR1 MNHEY and CDR2 SVGEGT. The CDR3 region has the DNA TGTGCCAGCAGTTATTGGGCCGGGGACACCGGGGAGCTGTTTTTT. It yields the protein CASSYWAGDTGELFF.

A remark on this clonotype: This sequence may be a read error, since a much larger clone differs from it by one base. The missing conserved phenylalanine or tryptophan at the end of this CDR3 makes a read error likely. CDR3 nucleotides: TGTGCCAGCAGCTCCGTCATCCTTCTCTCCTACAATGAGCAGTTCCTC. It codes for CASSSVILLSYNEQFL. This chain uses TRBV7-9 with TRBJ2-1; D gene unclear. CDR1 and CDR2 (germline): SEHNR, FQNEAQ (reference sequence). V was cut by 4 bases and J by 0 bases, with 13 bases left in between. The CDR3 length is 16 residues.

In this sample, this clonotype turned up many times. V and J are TRBV2 and TRBJ2-5; a weak D match, TRBD2 (5 bases). V gave up 4 bases and J gave up 0 bases, with 12 bases separating them. Per germline, CDR1 SNHLY and CDR2 FYNNEI. CDR3 length: 15 amino acids. In DNA form, the CDR3 reads TGTGCCAGCAGTGTTGGGGAGTTACACCAAGAGACCCAGTACTTC. Protein: CASSVGELHQETQYF.

This clonotype was observed a few times. V and J are TRBV18 and TRBJ2-1; D perhaps matches TRBD1 (5 bases). The V gene's germline CDR1 is KGHSH and CDR2 LQKENI. CDR3 size: 17 residues. The ends were cut back, 4 bases at V and 0 bases at J, with 16 bases in the middle. CDR3 DNA: TGTGCCAGCTCACAAAACAGGCTAACCGACTCCTACAATGAGCAGTTCTTC. This gives the protein CASSQNRLTDSYNEQFF.

This clonotype has only a few counts. The rearrangement uses TRBV29-1 and TRBJ2-7; D may be TRBD2 (6 bases). Between the trimmed V and J ends, which lost 3 bases and 3 bases, there was a span of 12 bases. CDR3 length equals 13 residues. Germline V gives CDR1 SQVTM, CDR2 ANQGSEA. CDR3 in DNA: TGCAGCGTTGAGGGACTGAAACACTACGAGCAGTACTTC. Translation gives CSVEGLKHYEQYF.

Many counts were recorded for this clonotype. V usage is TRBV6-2 or TRBV6-3 and J usage is TRBJ1-2; TRBD1 matches at 7 bases. The length of the CDR3 is 15 residues. V lost 0 bases, J lost 4 bases, and 5 bases stayed unmatched. Germline lookup yields CDR1 MNHEY and CDR2 SVGEGT. This CDR3 is CASSYSGTESYGYTF. DNA for the CDR3: TGTGCCAGCAGTTACTCCGGGACAGAATCCTATGGCTACACCTTC.

In its sample, this clonotype was seen many times. The rearrangement joins TRBV19 to TRBJ2-3; TRBD1 is a possible D gene (6 bases). This CDR3 is 15 amino acids long. Looked up from germline, CDR1 is LNHDA and CDR2 is SQIVND (reference sequence). V gave up 4 bases and J gave up 4 bases, with 15 bases separating them. Written as DNA, the CDR3 is TGTGCCAGTAGTAACCGGGACACCGGGGCAGATACGCAGTATTTT. This gives the protein CASSNRDTGADTQYF. The full variable domain, its missing parts supplied by reference TRBV19 and TRBJ2-3, is DGGITQSPKYLFRKEGQNVTLSCEQNLNHDAMYWYRQDPGQGLRLIYYSQIVNDFQKGDIAEGYSVSREKKESFPLTVTSAQKNPTAFYLCASSNRDTGADTQYFGPGTRLTVL.

This clonotype has a count of ten or more. The rearrangement links TRBV20-1 to TRBJ1-5, with D maybe TRBD1 (6 bases). The V end lost 3 bases, the J end lost 5 bases, and 17 bases lay between the germline ends. Germline-derived CDR1 and CDR2 are DFQATT and SNEGSKA (reference sequence). The CDR3 spans 15 residues. CDR3 protein: CSARPTGFIDQPQHF. The DNA of the CDR3 is TGCAGTGCTAGGCCTACAGGGTTTATTGATCAGCCCCAGCATTTT.

This clonotype was seen only a few times. The V call is TRBV3-1, the J call TRBJ1-3; 7 nucleotides match TRBD1. V lost 4 bases and J lost 4; bases outside the gene matches: 4. Looked up from germline, CDR1 is LGHDT and CDR2 is YNNKEL (reference sequence). This CDR3 comprises 14 residues. The CDR3, as DNA: TGTGCCAGCAGCCCGACAGGGTACGGAAACACCATATATTTT. It encodes CASSPTGYGNTIYF.

This clonotype was seen many times. This sequence joins TRBV2 and TRBJ2-7, with 7 bases aligning to TRBD1. The V segment lost 2 bases and the J segment 2 bases; nucleotides outside the gene matches: 6. CDR1 and CDR2 from the germline V gene are SNHLY and FYNNEI. The CDR3 consists of 15 residues. CDR3 residues: CASSEREGTAYEQYF. The CDR3 DNA sequence: TGTGCCAGCAGTGAACGAGAAGGGACAGCCTACGAGCAGTACTTC.

This clonotype was observed a handful of times. CDR3 DNA: TGTGCCAGCAGGTCCCCTGGGGCCAACGTCCTGACTTTC. It yields the protein CASRSPGANVLTF. J is TRBJ2-6 and V is TRBV7-9; the D is unclear. V was pared by 6 bases and J by 2 bases, with 5 bases between. Germline V gene lookup returns CDR1 SEHNR and CDR2 FQNEAQ (reference sequence). The CDR3 spans 13 residues. The whole variable domain, remainder taken from reference TRBV7-9 and TRBJ2-6, is DTGVSQNPRHKITKRGQNVTFRCDPISEHNRLYWYRQTLGQGPEFLTYFQNEAQLEKSRLLSDRFSAERPKGSFSTLEIQRTEQGDSAMYLCASRSPGANVLTFGAGSRLTVL.

This clonotype occurred a few times. The V and J genes are TRBV5-1 and TRBJ2-3; possibly TRBD1 or TRBD2 for D (10 bases each). Germline V lookup: CDR1 SGHRS, CDR2 YFSETQ. V was pared by 2 bases and J by 1 base, with 26 bases between. The CDR3 is 20 residues long. The CDR3 nucleotides read TGCGCCAGCAGCTTCCGGGACAGGGGTCCTAGCGGGAGTGGCACAGATACGCAGTATTTT. Translated, it gives CASSFRDRGPSGSGTDTQYF.

This clonotype occurred many times. The chain carries TRBV7-2 and TRBJ1-5; D is undetermined. With 0 bases removed from V and 4 bases from J, the gap between germline ends came to 10 bases. In germline, CDR1 is SGHTA, CDR2 FQGNSA. CDR3 length equals 15 residues. The CDR3 DNA reads as TGTGCCAGCAGCTTAGCAAGGGCTGGGAATCAGCCCCAGCATTTT. As protein: CASSLARAGNQPQHF.

The V gene is TRBV18, the J gene TRBJ1-4; D not certain. This CDR3 has 13 residues. The germline V gene has CDR1 KGHSH and CDR2 LQKENI. V shed 5 bases and J shed 7 bases, with 11 bases lying between them. The CDR3 bases are TGTGCCAGCTCATCACTGGATTCTGAAAAACTGTTTTTT. Translated: CASSSLDSEKLFF.

This clonotype was recorded a few times. The junction does not match germline at one end; this may be a read error. V gene TRBV9 combines with J gene TRBJ1-1, with D possibly TRBD1 on 5 matching bases. The CDR3 has 15 residues. Germline V lookup: CDR1 SGDLS, CDR2 YYNGEE. The CDR3 loop is CASSLGGVANTEAFF. CDR3 coding DNA: TGCGCCAGCAGCTTGGGGGGGGTTGCGAACACTGAAGCTTTCTTT.

This clonotype was found many times. The V and J genes are TRBV3-1 and TRBJ1-1, with TRBD1 as a possible D gene (6 bases). The CDR3 totals 15 residues. CDR1 is LGHDT and CDR2 is YNNKEL in the germline V gene (reference sequence). V gave up 2 bases and J gave up 2 bases, with 12 bases separating them. The CDR3 is CASSQHGTFNTEAFF. CDR3 DNA sequence: TGTGCCAGCAGCCAACACGGGACATTTAACACTGAAGCTTTCTTT.

This clonotype was detected ten times or more. V and J are TRBV20-1 and TRBJ2-7; possible D gene TRBD2, 6 bases. V gave up 5 bases and J gave up 3 bases, with 11 bases separating them. From germline, CDR1 is DFQATT and CDR2 SNEGSKA (reference sequence). This CDR3 has 12 amino acids. The CDR3 DNA is TGCAGTGCTGCCCTCGGGGGCTACGAGCAGTACTTC. As protein: CSAALGGYEQYF.

Many counts were recorded for this clonotype. The chain links TRBV7-9 to TRBJ2-2; TRBD2 agrees at 11 bases. The CDR3 covers 18 residues. V lost 3 bases and J lost 3; bases outside the gene matches: 9. Germline V gene lookup returns CDR1 SEHNR and CDR2 FQNEAQ (reference sequence). Here the CDR3 reads CASSLRTGLAAHTGELFF. As DNA, the CDR3 is TGTGCCAGCAGCTTGAGGACGGGACTAGCGGCTCACACCGGGGAGCTGTTTTTT.

This clonotype was counted a few times. The chain is built from TRBV20-1 and TRBJ1-5; possible D gene TRBD1, 5 bases. This CDR3 comprises 14 residues. The germline V gene encodes CDR1 DFQATT and CDR2 SNEGSKA (reference sequence). Trimming stripped 3 bases from V and 2 bases from J, with 11 bases between. The CDR3 DNA follows: TGCAGTGCTAGTTGGGGGTTGGGCAATCAGCCCCAGCATTTT. It encodes CSASWGLGNQPQHF.

This clonotype was seen more than once but under ten times. DNA for the CDR3: TGTGCCAGCAGTGTGGCAGCCTACGAGCAGTACTTC. Protein product: CASSVAAYEQYF. The chain recombines TRBV28 with TRBJ2-7; no clear D gene. Looked up from germline, CDR1 is MDHEN and CDR2 is SYDVKM. Trimming took off 5 bases at V and 2 bases at J, with 7 bases between the two ends. The CDR3 consists of 12 residues. Supplemented by reference TRBV28 and TRBJ2-7, the full variable domain reads DVKVTQSSRYLVKRTGEKVFLECVQDMDHENMFWYRQDPGLGLRLIYFSYDVKMKEKGDIPEGYSVSREKKERFSLILESASTNQTSMYLCASSVAAYEQYFGPGTRLTVT.

This clonotype occurred many times. The chain uses TRBV6-2 or TRBV6-3 and TRBJ2-7; D might be TRBD1 (6 bases). V was shortened by 6 bases and J by 4 bases, with 16 bases between the two germline ends. CDR1 and CDR2 (germline): MNHEY, SVGEGT. This CDR3 is 14 amino acids long. The CDR3 protein is CASSQQQGSYEQYF. The CDR3 nucleotides are TGTGCCAGCAGCCAACAACAGGGCTCGTACGAGCAGTACTTC.

This clonotype was recorded a few times. One end of the junction does not line up with germline, which may come from a read error. The chain has TRBV7-9 and TRBJ2-7; maybe TRBD1 (7 bases). The CDR3 is 17 amino acids. Germline CDR1 and CDR2: SEHNR and FQNEAQ (reference sequence). As DNA, the CDR3 is TGTGCCAGCAACTTAGGAGGGACAGAAGATTACTCCTACGAGCAGTACTTC. This sequence encodes CASNLGGTEDYSYEQYF.

Many counts were recorded for this clonotype. The chain employs TRBV10-2 and TRBJ2-7, with TRBD2 identical over 12 bases. V lost 3 bases and J lost 1; bases outside the gene matches: 7. The CDR3 sequence is 17 residues long. In germline, CDR1 is WSHSY, CDR2 SAAADI. This CDR3 reads CASSDPNLAGGSYEQYF. In DNA, the CDR3 is TGCGCCAGCAGTGACCCCAACCTAGCGGGAGGGTCCTACGAGCAGTACTTC.

A remark on this clonotype: Given a much more abundant clone one base away, this may be a read error. The V call is TRBV12-3 or TRBV12-4, the J call TRBJ2-1; D perhaps matches TRBD1 (5 bases). The J call is in doubt because the DNA end fits TRBJ2-5 better. The CDR3 contains 15 residues. In DNA, the CDR3 is TGTGCCAGCAGTTTGTGGGGCAGTCCACTCTCCCCCCAGTACTTC. This sequence encodes CASSLWGSPLSPQYF.